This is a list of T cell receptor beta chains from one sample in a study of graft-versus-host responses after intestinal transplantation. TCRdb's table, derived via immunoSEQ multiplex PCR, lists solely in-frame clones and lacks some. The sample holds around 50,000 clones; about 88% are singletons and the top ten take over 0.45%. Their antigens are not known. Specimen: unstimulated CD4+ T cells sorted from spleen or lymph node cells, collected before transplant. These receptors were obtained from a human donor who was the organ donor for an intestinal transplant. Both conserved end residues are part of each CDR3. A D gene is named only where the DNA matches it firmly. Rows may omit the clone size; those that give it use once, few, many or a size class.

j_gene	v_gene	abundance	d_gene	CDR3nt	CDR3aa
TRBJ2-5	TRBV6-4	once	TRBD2	TGTGCCAGCAGTGACCGTGGTGGGACTAGCGGGAGGTCTTGGGAGACCCAGTACTTC	CASSDRGGTSGRSWETQYF
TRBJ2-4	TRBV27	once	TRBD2	TGTGCCAGCAGGGGGACTAGTGGTGTTGAAAACATTCAGTACTTC	CASRGTSGVENIQYF
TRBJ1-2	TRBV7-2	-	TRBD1	TGTGCCAGCAGCCGGACAGGCAACTATGGCTACACCTTC	CASSRTGNYGYTF
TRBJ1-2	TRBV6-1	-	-	TGTGCCAGCAGTGAAGCGTCGGGGTTGAAAAACTATGGCTACACCTTC	CASSEASGLKNYGYTF
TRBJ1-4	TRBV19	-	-	TGTGCCAGTAAGGCAGCAACTAATGAAAAACTGTTTTTT	CASKAATNEKLFF
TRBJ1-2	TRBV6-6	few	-	TGTGCCAGCAGTTACTCGGGCAGTTCCTATGGCTACACCTTC	CASSYSGSSYGYTF
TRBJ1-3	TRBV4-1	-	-	TGCGCCAGCAGCCAAGATCGACCTGGAAACACCATATATTTT	CASSQDRPGNTIYF
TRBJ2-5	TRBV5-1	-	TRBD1	TGCGCCAGCAGCGTTGGAGGGACAGGGGGGGAGACCCAGTACTTC	CASSVGGTGGETQYF
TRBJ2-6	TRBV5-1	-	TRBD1	TGCGCCAGCAGCTTGTACAGGGGGTCTTCCTCTGGGGCCAACGTCCTGACTTTC	CASSLYRGSSSGANVLTF
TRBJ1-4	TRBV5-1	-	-	TGCGCCAGCAGGTCCGGTGGAACTAATGAAAAACTGTTTTTT	CASRSGGTNEKLFF
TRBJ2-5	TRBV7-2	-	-	TGTGCCAGCAGCCCCCGTAGGTACCAAGAGACCCAGTACTTC	CASSPRRYQETQYF
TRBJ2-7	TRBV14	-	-	TGTGCCAGCAGCCCCAACTCCTACGAGCAGTACTTC	CASSPNSYEQYF
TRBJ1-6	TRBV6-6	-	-	TGTGCCAGCAGTACGCCTAGCAGGGCCGGTGATTCACCCCTCCACTTT	CASSTPSRAGDSPLHF
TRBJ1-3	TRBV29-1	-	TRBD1	TGCAGCGTTGAACCCTTGGACAGGGTTGGATCGGGAAACACCATATATTTT	CSVEPLDRVGSGNTIYF
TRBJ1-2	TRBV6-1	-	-	TGTGCCAGCAGAGCTAACTATGGCTACACCTTC	CASRANYGYTF
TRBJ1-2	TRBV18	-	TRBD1	TGTGCCAGCTCACTCCTACAGGGGACCTTGAATGGCTACACCTTC	CASSLLQGTLNGYTF
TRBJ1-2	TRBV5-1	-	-	TGCGCCAGCAGCTTGGACAACTATGGCTACACCTTC	CASSLDNYGYTF
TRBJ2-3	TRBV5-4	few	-	TGTGCCAGCAGCTTCTATGAGTACTACACAGATACGCAGTATTTT	CASSFYEYYTDTQYF
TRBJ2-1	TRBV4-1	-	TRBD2	TGCGCCAGCAGCCAAGCCCTAGCGGGAGCTTACAATGAGCAGTTCTTC	CASSQALAGAYNEQFF
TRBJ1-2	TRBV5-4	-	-	TGTGCCAGCAGCTTGGAAGGATCCCTACTCTTCTATGGCTACACCTTC	CASSLEGSLLFYGYTF
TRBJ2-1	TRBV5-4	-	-	TGTGCCAGCAGCTTTGGCTCCGGGTCTAGCTCCTACAATGAGCAGTTCTTC	CASSFGSGSSSYNEQFF
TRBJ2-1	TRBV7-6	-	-	TGTGCCAGCAGCTTAGCGGTGGGGGCTCCCCTAACCTACAATGAGCAGTTCTTC	CASSLAVGAPLTYNEQFF
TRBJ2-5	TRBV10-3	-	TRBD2	TGTGCCATCAAGGAAGGGACTAGCGTGCCTGGGGCCCAGTACTTC	CAIKEGTSVPGAQYF
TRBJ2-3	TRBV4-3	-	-	TGCGCCAGCAGCCAAGATCTAGGGGTAGATACGCAGTATTTT	CASSQDLGVDTQYF
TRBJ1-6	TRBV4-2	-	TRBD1	TGTGCCAGCAGCCAAGCATCAATCGGGACAGCAAATTCACCCCTCCACTTT	CASSQASIGTANSPLHF
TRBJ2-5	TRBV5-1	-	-	TGCGCCAGCACGGGGCAACCACAAGAGACCCAGTACTTC	CASTGQPQETQYF
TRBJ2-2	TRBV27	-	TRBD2	TGTGCCACCCGTAAGACTAGCGTGAACACCGGGGAGCTGTTTTTT	CATRKTSVNTGELFF
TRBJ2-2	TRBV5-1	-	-	TGCGCCCGCGCCCAGGGCGGGAAGATGTTAACCACCCCGGGGGGGGAGCTGTTTTTT	CARAQGGKMLTTPGGELFF
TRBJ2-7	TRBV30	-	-	TGTGCCTGGAGTGTCGGGGGCGAGCAGTACTTC	CAWSVGGEQYF
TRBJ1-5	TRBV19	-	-	TGTGCCAGTAGTATAACGGGCTCCAATCAGCCCCAGCATTTT	CASSITGSNQPQHF
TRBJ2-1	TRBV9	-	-	TGTGCCAGCAGCGTAGCAGCGGCTAGCAGATACAATGAGCAGTTCTTC	CASSVAAASRYNEQFF
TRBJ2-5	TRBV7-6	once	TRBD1	TGTGCCAGCAGCCGAAGACAGGGGCGGGAAGAGACCCAGTACTTC	CASSRRQGREETQYF
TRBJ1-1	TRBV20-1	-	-	TGCAGTGCTAGAGGACCTGAAGCTTTCTTT	CSARGPEAFF
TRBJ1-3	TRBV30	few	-	TGTGCCTGGAGTGTGGGGGGGGCTGGAAACACCATATATTTT	CAWSVGGAGNTIYF
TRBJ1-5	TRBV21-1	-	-	TGTGCCAGCAGCAAGACTCCCGCGTATAGCAATCAGCCCCAGCATTTT	CASSKTPAYSNQPQHF
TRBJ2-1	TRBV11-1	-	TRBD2	TGTGCCAGCAGCTTCAGGCTAGCGGGATACAATGAGCAGTTCTTC	CASSFRLAGYNEQFF
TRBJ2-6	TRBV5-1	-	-	TGCGCCAGCAGCCCCACGGCGGGGGCCAACGTCCTGACTTTC	CASSPTAGANVLTF
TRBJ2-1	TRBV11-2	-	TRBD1	TGTGCCAGCAGCTTAAGGGCCCGGGACAGGGGCTACAATGAGCAGTTCTTC	CASSLRARDRGYNEQFF
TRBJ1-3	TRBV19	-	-	TGTGCCAGTAGTATCTACAGGGCACCAGGAAACACCATATATTTT	CASSIYRAPGNTIYF
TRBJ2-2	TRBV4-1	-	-	TGCGCCAGCAGCCAAGGTCCCGTATGGAGCGCCGGGGAGCTGTTTTTT	CASSQGPVWSAGELFF
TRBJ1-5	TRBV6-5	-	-	TGTGCCAGCAGCTCAACTCATAGCAATCAGCCCCAGCATTTT	CASSSTHSNQPQHF
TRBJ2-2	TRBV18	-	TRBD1	TGTGCCAGCTCACGGGGGACAGGAGACACCGGGGAGCTGTTTTTT	CASSRGTGDTGELFF
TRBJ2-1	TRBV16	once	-	TGTGCCAGCAGTCAGGCCGGGAGATCCGGGTCTGAGCAGTTCTTC	CASSQAGRSGSEQFF
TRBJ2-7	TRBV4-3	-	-	TGCGCCAGCAGCCAAGAAGGGTCGTTACTCTACGAGCAGTACTTC	CASSQEGSLLYEQYF
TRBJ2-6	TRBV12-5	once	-	TGTGCTAGTGGTGCTACGGATCAGATCTCTGGGGCCAACGTCCTGACTTTC	CASGATDQISGANVLTF
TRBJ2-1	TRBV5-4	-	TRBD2	TGTGCCAGCAGCACACCTAGCGGGATTGTCGATGAGCAGTTCTTC	CASSTPSGIVDEQFF
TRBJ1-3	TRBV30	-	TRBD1	TGTGCCTGGAGGACAGGGGTTGGAAACACCATATATTTT	CAWRTGVGNTIYF
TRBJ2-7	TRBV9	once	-	TGTGCCAGCAGCGTAGGGGGCTCCTACGAGCAGTACTTC	CASSVGGSYEQYF
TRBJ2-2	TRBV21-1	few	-	TGTGCCAGCAGTCAAACGACAGGGAGGGAGGTTGGGACCGGGGAGCTGTTTTTT	CASSQTTGREVGTGELFF
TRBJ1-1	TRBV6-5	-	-	TGTGCCAGCACCGAAATGAACACTGAAGCTTTCTTT	CASTEMNTEAFF
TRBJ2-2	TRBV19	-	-	TGTGCCAGTAGTATCAAGGCTGCCACCGGGGAGCTGTTTTTT	CASSIKAATGELFF
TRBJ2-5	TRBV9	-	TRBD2	TGTGCCAGCAGCGTCCCACGAAGCGGGGGCCACCAAGAGACCCAGTACTTC	CASSVPRSGGHQETQYF
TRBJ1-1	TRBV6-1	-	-	TGTGCCAGCAGTGAATATTTGGTCACTGAAGCTTTCTTT	CASSEYLVTEAFF
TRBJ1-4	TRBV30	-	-	TGTGCCTTGGGGCCCCAGGGGACTAATGAAAAACTGTTTTTT	CALGPQGTNEKLFF